These T cell receptor beta chains were read from a single sample in a study of blood T cell repertoires in COVID-19. TCRdb keeps only in-frame clones here, not all; method: immunoSEQ multiplex PCR. The sample contains about 67,000 clones, 85% to 90% of which appear only once. Source material: peripheral blood. The source is a man in his fifties with active COVID-19. CDR3s include the opening cysteine and the closing phenylalanine or tryptophan. The order of the fields is clone size, D gene, J gene, V gene, CDR3 DNA, CDR3 protein. D genes are given only for firm matches. Clone size is given for some rows only: seen once, a few or many times, or a class if the clone is expanded.

abundance: NA
d_gene: NA
j_gene: TRBJ1-5
v_gene: TRBV3-1/TRBV3-2
CDR3nt: TGTGCCAGCAGCCAATACAGGGATCAGCCCCAGCATTTT
CDR3aa: CASSQYRDQPQHF

abundance: NA
d_gene: NA
j_gene: TRBJ1-2
v_gene: TRBV24-1
CDR3nt: TGTGCCACCAGTGATTTAGGACAGTCCTATGGCTACACCTTC
CDR3aa: CATSDLGQSYGYTF

abundance: NA
d_gene: TRBD1
j_gene: TRBJ1-5
v_gene: TRBV2
CDR3nt: TGTGCCAGCAGCAAGGACAGGGACAATCAGCCCCAGCATTTT
CDR3aa: CASSKDRDNQPQHF

abundance: NA
d_gene: NA
j_gene: TRBJ2-5
v_gene: TRBV14
CDR3nt: TGTGCCAGCAGCCGTGGCAGGGAGACCCAGTACTTC
CDR3aa: CASSRGRETQYF

abundance: NA
d_gene: NA
j_gene: TRBJ1-4
v_gene: TRBV19
CDR3nt: TGTGCCAGTAGTATTCAGGGTTTCGCAACTAATGAAAAACTGTTTTTT
CDR3aa: CASSIQGFATNEKLFF

abundance: NA
d_gene: NA
j_gene: TRBJ2-4
v_gene: TRBV4-2
CDR3nt: TGTGCCAGCAGCCAAGATTTGTCCGCCGGGGACATTCAGTACTTC
CDR3aa: CASSQDLSAGDIQYF

abundance: NA
d_gene: TRBD1
j_gene: TRBJ2-5
v_gene: TRBV4-2
CDR3nt: TGTGCCAGCAGCCAGGGACAGCGCCAAGAGACCCAGTACTTC
CDR3aa: CASSQGQRQETQYF

abundance: once
d_gene: TRBD2
j_gene: TRBJ2-5
v_gene: TRBV5-6
CDR3nt: TGTGCCAGCAGCTGGGGGACTAGCGGGAAAAAGACCCAGTACTTC
CDR3aa: CASSWGTSGKKTQYF

abundance: NA
d_gene: NA
j_gene: TRBJ2-7
v_gene: TRBV5-1
CDR3nt: TGCGCCAGCAGCTCACCGGGACAAAACTACGAGCAGTACTTC
CDR3aa: CASSSPGQNYEQYF

abundance: NA
d_gene: NA
j_gene: TRBJ1-1
v_gene: TRBV19
CDR3nt: TGTGCCAGTAGTAAGACGACATTCGCTCCAGCTTTCTTT
CDR3aa: CASSKTTFAPAFF

abundance: NA
d_gene: TRBD2
j_gene: TRBJ2-1
v_gene: TRBV12-3/TRBV12-4
CDR3nt: TGTGCCAGCAGTTTGGGGGCGGGGGGAGAGCAGTTCTTC
CDR3aa: CASSLGAGGEQFF

abundance: NA
d_gene: NA
j_gene: TRBJ2-7
v_gene: TRBV6-1
CDR3nt: TGTGCCAGCAGTGAAACACGGGCGGGAACTTACTTC
CDR3aa: CASSETRAGTYF

abundance: NA
d_gene: NA
j_gene: TRBJ1-2
v_gene: TRBV7-9
CDR3nt: TGTGCCAGCAGCTTGGCGGGGGGTACATTCTACACCTTC
CDR3aa: CASSLAGGTFYTF

abundance: NA
d_gene: TRBD2
j_gene: TRBJ2-7
v_gene: TRBV5-4
CDR3nt: TGTGCCAGCAGCCCCCGGACTAGCGGGAGCGAGCAGTACTTC
CDR3aa: CASSPRTSGSEQYF

abundance: few
d_gene: TRBD1
j_gene: TRBJ2-7
v_gene: TRBV28
CDR3nt: TGTGCCAGCAGTCCCAATAACCCCAACAGGGGCTTCTACGAGCAGTACTTC
CDR3aa: CASSPNNPNRGFYEQYF

abundance: once
d_gene: TRBD1
j_gene: TRBJ1-6
v_gene: TRBV7-3
CDR3nt: TGTGCCAGCCATGTGACAGGGGGACGTTCACCCCTCCACTTT
CDR3aa: CASHVTGGRSPLHF

abundance: once
d_gene: NA
j_gene: TRBJ2-3
v_gene: TRBV3-1/TRBV3-2
CDR3nt: TGTGCCAGCAGCCTGAGGGTTAGCGGACTCACAGATACGCAGTATTTT
CDR3aa: CASSLRVSGLTDTQYF

abundance: NA
d_gene: TRBD1
j_gene: TRBJ2-1
v_gene: TRBV14
CDR3nt: TGTGCCAGCAGCCAACTTCGGGACAGAAGTCGCAATGAGCAGTTCTTC
CDR3aa: CASSQLRDRSRNEQFF

abundance: NA
d_gene: TRBD1
j_gene: TRBJ1-2
v_gene: TRBV7-9
CDR3nt: TGTGCCAGCAGCTTAAACCGACAGGGGCCGGGCCCTGGCTACACCTTC
CDR3aa: CASSLNRQGPGPGYTF

abundance: once
d_gene: NA
j_gene: TRBJ2-7
v_gene: TRBV12-3/TRBV12-4
CDR3nt: TGTGCCAGCAGTCCCCCCTACGGCGAGCAGTACTTC
CDR3aa: CASSPPYGEQYF

abundance: NA
d_gene: TRBD2
j_gene: TRBJ2-1
v_gene: TRBV18
CDR3nt: TGTGCCAGCTCACAACTCCTTAGCGGGCCCAGGAACGAGCAGTTCTTC
CDR3aa: CASSQLLSGPRNEQFF

abundance: NA
d_gene: TRBD2
j_gene: TRBJ2-1
v_gene: TRBV24-1
CDR3nt: TGTGCCACCAGTGATTTTGGGCTAGCGGACCATGAGCAGTTCTTC
CDR3aa: CATSDFGLADHEQFF

abundance: NA
d_gene: TRBD1
j_gene: TRBJ2-5
v_gene: TRBV6-2/TRBV6-3
CDR3nt: TGTGCCAGCAGTTACGGGACAGGGGAACCTCTGGTAGAGACCCAGTACTTC
CDR3aa: CASSYGTGEPLVETQYF

abundance: few
d_gene: NA
j_gene: TRBJ1-1
v_gene: TRBV11-2
CDR3nt: TGTGCCAGCAGCGTAGATGGGTCGGCCGGGAGCACTGAAGCTTTCTTT
CDR3aa: CASSVDGSAGSTEAFF